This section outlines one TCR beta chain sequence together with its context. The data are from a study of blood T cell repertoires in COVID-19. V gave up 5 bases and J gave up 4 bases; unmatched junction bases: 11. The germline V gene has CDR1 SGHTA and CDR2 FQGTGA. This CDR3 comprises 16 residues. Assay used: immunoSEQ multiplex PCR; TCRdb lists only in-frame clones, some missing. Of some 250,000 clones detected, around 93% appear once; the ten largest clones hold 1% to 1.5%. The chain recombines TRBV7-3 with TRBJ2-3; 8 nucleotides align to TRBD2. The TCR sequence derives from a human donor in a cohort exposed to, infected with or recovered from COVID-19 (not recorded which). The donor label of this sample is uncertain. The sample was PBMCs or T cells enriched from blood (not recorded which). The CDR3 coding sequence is TGTGCCAGCAGCCCCACCGGGCGGGGGGAACCAGATACGCAGTATTTT. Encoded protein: CASSPTGRGEPDTQYF.